This entry lists 30 T cell receptor beta chains sequenced from one sample in a study of shared clonotypes between healthy human individuals. The table came from immunoSEQ multiplex PCR; TCRdb's copy has only in-frame clones and leaves some out. This sample has under 600,000 clones; around 97% occur once, and the top ten carry around 0.06%. Sample: naive CD4+ T cells sorted from blood. The subset was: CD45RA+ positively selected. Receptor source: a woman aged 25-40 years in good health.

The table lists this clone with a few counts. The V call is TRBV28, the J call TRBJ1-3; unclear D gene. Germline assignment: CDR1 MDHEN and CDR2 SYDVKM. V was trimmed by 2 bases and J by 7 bases, leaving 6 bases between them. This CDR3 has 12 residues. The CDR3 protein is CASSLLRNTIYF. The CDR3 DNA sequence: TGTGCCAGCAGTTTACTCCGGAACACCATATATTTT.

This chain links TRBV10-3 with TRBJ1-6; the match to TRBD1 covers 8 bases. This CDR3 is built from 17 residues. Germline V gene data show CDR1 as ENHRY and CDR2 as SYGVKD. V shed 2 bases and J 10 bases; nucleotides not matched to a gene: 13. CDR3 in amino acids: CAISEQKRTGSHSPLHF. In DNA form, the CDR3 reads TGTGCCATCAGTGAGCAGAAACGGACAGGGAGCCACTCACCCCTCCACTTT.

CDR3 bases: TGTGCCAGCAGCCCCCCTATGTCCTACGAGCAGTACTTC. Its translation is CASSPPMSYEQYF. The chain joins TRBV4-2 to TRBJ2-7; D unclear. The germline V and J ends were trimmed by 4 bases and 1 base, with 8 bases remaining between them. Germline loops: CDR1 LGHNA, CDR2 YNFKEQ. The CDR3 is 13 amino acids.

V is TRBV6-1 and J is TRBJ2-2; no reliable D call. V was trimmed by 3 bases and J by 3 bases, leaving 8 bases between them. This CDR3 is 14 amino acids long. Germline CDR1 and CDR2: MNHNS and SASEGT. CDR3 amino acids: CASSEPGHTGELFF. The DNA of the CDR3 is TGTGCCAGCAGTGAGCCGGGTCACACCGGGGAGCTGTTTTTT.

V usage is TRBV10-3 and J usage is TRBJ2-1; maybe TRBD2 (5 bases). CDR3 length: 13 residues. V was pared by 2 bases and J by 8 bases, with 10 bases between. Germline CDR1 and CDR2: ENHRY and SYGVKD. CDR3 in amino acids: CAISEASRDEQFF. The CDR3 coding sequence is TGTGCCATCAGTGAGGCTAGCCGCGATGAGCAGTTCTTC.

This clone was seen a handful of times. The J gene is TRBJ1-5, the V gene TRBV30; D is unresolved. Trimming left V 5 bases short and J 0 bases short, with 11 bases between. This CDR3 has 14 residues. The V gene's germline CDR1 is GTSNPN and CDR2 SVGIG (reference sequence). CDR3 protein: CAWREANSNQPQHF. CDR3 bases: TGTGCCTGGCGAGAGGCTAATAGCAATCAGCCCCAGCATTTT.

This clone showed up just once. V gene TRBV11-2 combines with J gene TRBJ1-1; D unresolved. The CDR3 is 12 residues long. CDR1 is SGHAT and CDR2 is FQNNGV in the germline V gene. V was shortened by 3 bases and J by 5 bases, with 7 bases between the two germline ends. The CDR3 region has the DNA TGTGCCAGCAGCTTGATAGGTACTGAAGCTTTCTTT. Translating it yields CASSLIGTEAFF.

The chain joins TRBV10-3 to TRBJ2-5, with no clear D. Trimming removed 3 bases at V and 2 bases at J, with 7 bases between. Germline CDR1 reads ENHRY; CDR2 reads SYGVKD. CDR3 length equals 13 residues. CDR3 nucleotide sequence: TGTGCCATCAGTGAAGGGTTTCAAGAGACCCAGTACTTC. This gives the protein CAISEGFQETQYF.

This clone was seen just once. The CDR3 here is CASSAKPGLWMNTEAFF. Written as DNA, the CDR3 is TGTGCCAGTAGTGCCAAACCGGGACTTTGGATGAACACTGAAGCTTTCTTT. The J gene is TRBJ1-1, the V gene TRBV19; D is possibly TRBD1 (5 bases). The CDR3 is made up of 17 amino acids. Per the germline V gene, CDR1 is LNHDA and CDR2 is SQIVND (reference sequence). Trimming took off 5 bases at V and 0 bases at J, with 19 bases between the two ends.

V and J are TRBV6-1 and TRBJ1-2, with 8 positions matching TRBD1. V shed 6 bases, J shed 12 bases, and the junction held 3 bases outside the gene matches. CDR3 length: 10 amino acids. In germline, CDR1 is MNHNS, CDR2 SASEGT. The CDR3 region is CASRQDRDTF. CDR3 nucleotides: TGTGCCAGCAGACAGGACAGGGACACCTTC.

This clone has just one count. The chain links TRBV15 to TRBJ2-3; the D is unclear. In germline, CDR1 is LNHNV, CDR2 YYDKDF (reference sequence). CDR3 length equals 16 residues. V lost 0 bases and J lost 0, with 10 bases in between. CDR3 sequence: CATSRDLLGSTDTQYF. CDR3 nucleotides: TGTGCCACCAGCAGAGATCTTCTGGGGAGCACAGATACGCAGTATTTT. Filled out from reference TRBV15 and TRBJ2-3, the complete variable domain reads DAMVIQNPRYQVTQFGKPVTLSCSQTLNHNVMYWYQQKSSQAPKLLFHYYDKDFNNEADTPDNFQSRRPNTSFCFLDIRSPGLGDTAMYLCATSRDLLGSTDTQYFGPGTRLTVL.

The V and J genes are TRBV11-2 and TRBJ2-7; D possibly corresponds to TRBD1 (5 bases). Germline V gene sequence: CDR1 SGHAT, CDR2 FQNNGV. V lost 3 bases to trimming and J lost 2 bases, with 8 bases between them. The CDR3 contains 13 residues. The CDR3 spells CASSLDTPYEQYF. In nucleotides, the CDR3 is TGTGCCAGCAGCTTGGACACTCCCTACGAGCAGTACTTC.

The CDR3 loop is CASTWGGETYEQYF. CDR3 nucleotides: TGTGCCAGCACCTGGGGAGGGGAGACCTACGAGCAGTACTTC. The chain couples TRBV6-5 to TRBJ2-7; 7 positions agree with TRBD2. Germline trimming cut 7 bases from V and 2 bases from J; bases unmatched to any gene: 8. Germline lookup yields CDR1 MNHEY and CDR2 SVGAGI. The CDR3 length is 14 residues.

The chain joins TRBV25-1 to TRBJ1-1; perhaps TRBD1 as D (5 bases). With 4 bases removed from V and 3 bases from J, the gap between germline ends came to 15 bases. Germline CDR1 is MGHDK and CDR2 is SYGVNS. The CDR3 has 15 residues. CDR3 DNA: TGTGCCAGCAGTGTCTTTGGGGGGGGGTACACTGAAGCTTTCTTT. Translating gives CASSVFGGGYTEAFF.

V and J are TRBV7-3 and TRBJ2-5; tentatively, D is TRBD1 (6 bases). Looked up from germline, CDR1 is SGHTA and CDR2 is FQGTGA. The CDR3 runs 14 residues. V was shortened by 4 bases and J by 4 bases, with 13 bases between the two germline ends. The CDR3 DNA is TGTGCCAGCAGCTCACAGGGTACCTTAGAGACCCAGTACTTC. Its protein is CASSSQGTLETQYF. Complete variable domain (other parts from reference TRBV7-3 and TRBJ2-5): GAGVSQTPSNKVTEKGKYVELRCDPISGHTALYWYRQSLGQGPEFLIYFQGTGAADDSGLPNDRFFAVRPEGSVSTLKIQRTERGDSAVYLCASSSQGTLETQYFGPGTRLLVL.

The V gene is TRBV5-1, the J gene TRBJ2-5; D is ambiguous. CDR1 is SGHRS, CDR2 YFSETQ, per germline. This CDR3 is built from 13 residues. The V end lost 4 bases, the J end lost 5 bases, and 12 bases lay between the germline ends. CDR3 loop: CASSPQVVETQYF. In nucleotides, the CDR3 is TGCGCCAGCAGCCCCCAGGTCGTGGAGACCCAGTACTTC.

This sequence joins TRBV7-2 and TRBJ2-3, with 10 positions matching TRBD2. The germline gives CDR1 SGHTA, CDR2 FQGNSA. V dropped 3 bases and J dropped 1; count of bases not matched to a gene: 10. There are 18 residues in the CDR3. The CDR3 bases are TGTGCCAGCAGCTTGGGGGCTAGCGGGAGAGGTGGCACAGATACGCAGTATTTT. It yields the protein CASSLGASGRGGTDTQYF.

The genes are TRBV28 and TRBJ2-7; D gene unclear. V was shortened by 7 bases and J by 3 bases, with 10 bases between the two germline ends. The CDR3 extends over 12 amino acids. Germline loops: CDR1 MDHEN, CDR2 SYDVKM. The CDR3 nucleotides are TGTGCCAGCACCCCCAGGAACTACGAGCAGTACTTC. Protein: CASTPRNYEQYF.

This chain joins TRBV13 and TRBJ1-1; D not certain. CDR3 length equals 12 residues. V lost 1 base to trimming and J lost 6 bases, with 6 bases between them. Germline V gives CDR1 PRHDT, CDR2 FYEKMQ (reference sequence). CDR3 sequence reads: CASSLVGAEAFF. In DNA form, the CDR3 reads TGTGCCAGCAGCTTAGTAGGCGCTGAAGCTTTCTTT.

The rearrangement uses TRBV7-3 and TRBJ2-3; TRBD2 matches 9 bases. CDR1 SGHTA and CDR2 FQGTGA come from the germline V gene. The CDR3 runs 17 residues. V shed 1 base and J 2 bases; nucleotides not matched to a gene: 7. The CDR3 bases are TGTGCCAGCAGCTTAAACCCGACTAGCGGAAACACAGATACGCAGTATTTT. Protein product: CASSLNPTSGNTDTQYF.

This clone has a single count. The chain couples TRBV27 to TRBJ2-7, with unresolved D. This CDR3 has 14 amino acids. Trimming left V 8 bases short and J 2 bases short, with 16 bases between. The germline V gene has CDR1 MNHEY and CDR2 SMNVEV (reference sequence). The CDR3 DNA follows: TGTGCCAGCGGAGAGACCGAGACGGCCTACGAGCAGTACTTC. Translation gives CASGETETAYEQYF.

V gene TRBV18 combines with J gene TRBJ2-1; 11 nucleotides align to TRBD2. Trimming at V came to 0 bases and at J to 5 bases, leaving 3 bases not matched to a gene. Germline CDR1 and CDR2: KGHSH and LQKENI. The length of the CDR3 is 16 residues. The CDR3 reads CASSPPTSGSHNEQFF. CDR3 nucleotide sequence: TGTGCCAGCTCACCACCCACTAGCGGGAGCCACAATGAGCAGTTCTTC.

The rearrangement uses TRBV15 and TRBJ1-1; D gene ambiguous. This CDR3 contains 17 residues. Germline V gene lookup returns CDR1 LNHNV and CDR2 YYDKDF (reference sequence). V lost 0 bases and J lost 5, with 19 bases in between. The CDR3 protein is CATSRDIGRGGNTEAFF. CDR3 nucleotides: TGTGCCACCAGCAGAGATATCGGTCGAGGTGGCAATACTGAAGCTTTCTTT.

This chain uses TRBV2 with TRBJ1-1; TRBD1 matches 9 bases. Germline V gene lookup returns CDR1 SNHLY and CDR2 FYNNEI. The CDR3 is 15 residues long. V was clipped by 2 bases and J by 2 bases; unmatched bases: 3. The CDR3 DNA sequence: TGTGCCAGCAGTGAACAGGACAGGGGTAACACTGAAGCTTTCTTT. Its protein is CASSEQDRGNTEAFF.

V is TRBV29-1 and J is TRBJ2-3; TRBD2 matches at 8 bases. CDR1 SQVTM and CDR2 ANQGSEA come from the germline V gene. After removal of 8 bases from V and 4 bases from J, the junction contained 8 bases not matched to a gene. This CDR3 region has 13 residues. CDR3 sequence (DNA): TGCAGCATCACAGCGGGAGTCGCAGATACGCAGTATTTT. This translates into CSITAGVADTQYF.

As to this clone: The CDR3 end shows no conserved phenylalanine or tryptophan, and so a read error is likely. It is unclear where the CDR3 begins or ends on the DNA, so no DNA is shown, and the CDR3 is as TCRdb lists it. The rearrangement links TRBV4-2 to TRBJ1-1. CDR1 is LGHNA and CDR2 is YNFKEQ in the germline V gene. Counting both end residues, the CDR3 totals 11 amino acids. The CDR3 loop is CASSQGGRTKA.

The chain recombines TRBV6-1 with TRBJ1-5; D unclear. The length of the CDR3 is 15 residues. CDR1 is MNHNS, CDR2 SASEGT, per germline. V was shortened by 2 bases and J by 5 bases, with 13 bases between the two germline ends. The CDR3 region has the DNA TGTGCCAGCAGTGAAATTTCGACCCCGTATCAGCCCCAGCATTTT. Protein: CASSEISTPYQPQHF.

The table lists this clone with a count of one. The chain employs TRBV28 and TRBJ2-1; 8 nucleotides agree with TRBD2. After removal of 4 bases from V and 4 bases from J, the junction contained 12 bases not matched to a gene. This CDR3 region has 17 residues. Germline V gene data show CDR1 as MDHEN and CDR2 as SYDVKM. CDR3 DNA sequence: TGTGCCAGCAGTTCCCTAATCCTGGCGGGAGGTTACAATGAGCAGTTCTTC. As protein: CASSSLILAGGYNEQFF. Supplemented by reference TRBV28 and TRBJ2-1, the full variable domain reads DVKVTQSSRYLVKRTGEKVFLECVQDMDHENMFWYRQDPGLGLRLIYFSYDVKMKEKGDIPEGYSVSREKKERFSLILESASTNQTSMYLCASSSLILAGGYNEQFFGPGTRLTVL.

This chain connects TRBV19 to TRBJ2-1; 9 bases are a match to TRBD2. V shed 4 bases, J shed 4 bases, and the junction held 5 bases outside the gene matches. CDR1 is LNHDA and CDR2 is SQIVND in the germline V gene (reference sequence). The CDR3 is 15 residues long. In nucleotides, the CDR3 is TGTGCCAGTAGTACGACTAGCGGTTTTTACAATGAGCAGTTCTTC. Amino acids: CASSTTSGFYNEQFF.

The chain carries TRBV2 and TRBJ2-1; 11 nucleotides line up with TRBD2. This CDR3 is built from 19 residues. Germline V gene data show CDR1 as SNHLY and CDR2 as FYNNEI. V was pared by 8 bases and J by 7 bases, with 22 bases of the junction left unmatched. In DNA form, the CDR3 reads TGTGCCAGCCGATTTACTACAGGGATTAGCGGGAGGGCCGCTAATGAGCAGTTCTTC. Translated: CASRFTTGISGRAANEQFF.